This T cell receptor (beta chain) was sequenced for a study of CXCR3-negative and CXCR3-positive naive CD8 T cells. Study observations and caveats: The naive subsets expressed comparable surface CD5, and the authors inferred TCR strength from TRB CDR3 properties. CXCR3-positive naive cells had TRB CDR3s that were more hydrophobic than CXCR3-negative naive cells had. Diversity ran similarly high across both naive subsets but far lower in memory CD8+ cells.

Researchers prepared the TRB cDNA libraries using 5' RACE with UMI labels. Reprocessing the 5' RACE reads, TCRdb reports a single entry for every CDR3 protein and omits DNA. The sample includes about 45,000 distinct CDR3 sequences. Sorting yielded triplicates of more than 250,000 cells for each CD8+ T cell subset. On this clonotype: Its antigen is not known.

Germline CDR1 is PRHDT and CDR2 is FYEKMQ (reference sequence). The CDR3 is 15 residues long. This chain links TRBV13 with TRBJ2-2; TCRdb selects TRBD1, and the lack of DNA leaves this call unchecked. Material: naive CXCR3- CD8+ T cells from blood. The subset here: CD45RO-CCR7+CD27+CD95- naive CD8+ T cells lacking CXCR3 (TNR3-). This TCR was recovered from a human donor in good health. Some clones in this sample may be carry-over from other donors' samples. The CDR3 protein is CASSVRQDYTGELFF.